This TCR beta chain originates from a study of T cell changes during pregnancy in multiple sclerosis. Germline V gene data show CDR1 as SGHDN and CDR2 as FVKESK. J was trimmed by 3 bases and V by 3 bases; bases with no gene match: 7. The CDR3 is 15 residues long. Using immunoSEQ multiplex PCR, the repertoire was profiled, and TCRdb retains in-frame clones only, with some absent. The sample yields 100,000 or so clones, approximately 90% seen once. V is TRBV14 and J is TRBJ2-5, with 7 bases matching TRBD1. This clonotype was obtained from a female donor with multiple sclerosis, enrolled in a pregnancy study. The specimen was peripheral blood, collected in the second trimester of pregnancy. CDR3 in DNA: TGTGCCAGCAGCCAGTTAACAGGGGAAAAAGAGACCCAGTACTTC. Translating gives CASSQLTGEKETQYF. The full variable domain, rest sourced from reference TRBV14 and TRBJ2-5, is EAGVTQFPSHSVIEKGQTVTLRCDPISGHDNLYWYRRVMGKEIKFLLHFVKESKQDESGMPNNRFLAERTGGTYSTLKVQPAELEDSGVYFCASSQLTGEKETQYFGPGTRLLVL.